Listed below are T cell receptor beta chains from one sample, sequenced in a study of blood T cell repertoires in COVID-19. Profiled with immunoSEQ multiplex PCR; TCRdb holds only in-frame clones, not every one. The table lists 90,000 to 120,000 clones, around 84% of them singletons. The specimen was peripheral blood. These receptors all stem from a man aged 60 to 75 with acute or convalescent COVID-19. Both conserved end residues are part of each CDR3. The D gene is left open where the match is weak. Expanded clones are given a class, and other clones once, few, many or no size at all.

v_call	j_call	clone_size	d_call	cdr3_aa	cdr3_nt
TRBV5-1	TRBJ2-1	NA	NA	CASSSRPGPIRGNEQFF	TGCGCCAGCAGCTCACGCCCCGGGCCCATACGGGGCAATGAGCAGTTCTTC
TRBV10-3	TRBJ2-5	NA	NA	CAIRKGDHQETQYF	TGTGCCATCAGGAAGGGGGACCACCAAGAGACCCAGTACTTC
TRBV19	TRBJ1-2	NA	TRBD1	CASSQNRGLSYTF	TGTGCCAGTAGTCAGAACAGGGGGCTGAGCTACACCTTC
TRBV29-1	TRBJ1-2	once	NA	CSVEEGPYGYTF	TGCAGCGTTGAGGAGGGCCCCTATGGCTACACCTTC
TRBV7-2	TRBJ2-1	NA	TRBD1	CASSFTPGTGSYNEQFF	TGTGCCAGCAGCTTTACCCCCGGGACAGGGTCCTACAATGAGCAGTTCTTC
TRBV6-5	TRBJ2-7	few	NA	CASRRDKPYEQYF	TGTGCCAGCAGACGGGACAAACCCTACGAGCAGTACTTC
TRBV19	TRBJ1-4	NA	NA	CASTPAGNRVEKLFF	TGTGCCAGTACCCCCGCAGGGAACAGGGTTGAAAAACTGTTTTTT
TRBV5-4	TRBJ1-1	few	NA	CASSFRDMNTEAFF	TGTGCCAGCAGCTTTCGGGATATGAACACTGAAGCTTTCTTT
TRBV28	TRBJ1-4	NA	NA	CASSGGGSTNEKLFF	TGTGCCAGCAGCGGGGGGGGCAGTACGAATGAAAAACTGTTTTTT
TRBV5-6	TRBJ2-6	once	TRBD1	CASSHGTGVFSGANVLTF	TGTGCCAGCAGCCACGGGACAGGGGTTTTTTCTGGGGCCAACGTCCTGACTTTC
TRBV11-3	TRBJ2-3	NA	NA	CASSLAGDTQYF	TGTGCCAGCAGCTTAGCGGGAGATACGCAGTATTTT
TRBV6-2/TRBV6-3	TRBJ1-1	NA	TRBD1	CASSRTGVRSETEAFF	TGTGCCAGCAGTAGGACAGGGGTAAGGAGCGAGACTGAAGCTTTCTTT
TRBV11-2	TRBJ1-2	NA	TRBD1	CASSLYRGYGYTF	TGTGCCAGCAGCTTATACAGGGGGTATGGCTACACCTTC
TRBV6-5	TRBJ1-6	few	TRBD1	CASMTGPGSPLHF	TGTGCCAGCATGACAGGGCCGGGTTCACCCCTCCACTTT
TRBV19	TRBJ2-1	NA	TRBD2	CASSIEGSASGRKQFF	TGTGCCAGTAGTATTGAGGGGAGTGCTAGCGGGAGGAAGCAGTTCTTC
TRBV7-2	TRBJ1-3	NA	NA	CASSSTWTAGNTIYF	TGTGCCAGCAGCTCCACGTGGACAGCTGGAAACACCATATATTTT